This TCR beta chain was sequenced during a study of cytomegalovirus exposure and HLA in healthy donors. Overall study findings and caveats: The authors listed approximately 150 TCR beta chains as cytomegalovirus-associated. A subsequent analysis found that TCR clusters from the first cohort also tended to co-occur in the 130 or so validation repertoires, with approximately 95% of cluster scores above 0.

The CDR3 loop spans 14 amino acids. V lost 9 bases, J lost 7 bases, and 19 bases lay in between. Germline-derived CDR1 and CDR2 are LNHDA and SQIVND (reference sequence). Profiling relied on immunoSEQ multiplex PCR, and the TCRdb table lists in-frame clones only, not all of them. The sample holds fewer than 150,000 clones; approximately 90% are singletons and the top ten take 4% to 5.5%. To note about this clone: The target antigen is unknown.

The receptor comes from a man aged 18 to 35 in good health and CMV-seropositive. The sequenced material came from PBMCs. V usage is TRBV19 and J usage is TRBJ1-5, with a possible D match to TRBD1 (5 bases). The CDR3 coding sequence is TGTGCCAGCCACCCCGGGCAGGGCCAGCAGCCCCAGCATTTT. Translation gives CASHPGQGQQPQHF. The whole variable domain, remainder taken from reference TRBV19 and TRBJ1-5, is DGGITQSPKYLFRKEGQNVTLSCEQNLNHDAMYWYRQDPGQGLRLIYYSQIVNDFQKGDIAEGYSVSREKKESFPLTVTSAQKNPTAFYLCASHPGQGQQPQHFGDGTRLSIL.